Below, 28 T cell receptor beta chains from the same sample are listed, as sequenced in a study of blood T cell repertoires in COVID-19. Sequenced by immunoSEQ multiplex PCR; TCRdb stores in-frame clones only, minus some. The sample includes hundreds of thousands of clones, roughly 87% of them seen just once. What was sequenced was PBMCs or T cells enriched from blood (not recorded which). The receptors were sampled from a woman aged 25 to 39 who had recovered from COVID-19.

V and J are TRBV5-1 and TRBJ2-7, with 9 bases fitting TRBD1. The V and J ends lost 2 bases and 6 bases, in that order; junction bases with no gene match: 9. Germline CDR1 and CDR2: SGHRS and YFSETQ. The CDR3 consists of 15 residues. The CDR3 DNA reads TGCGCCAGCAGCTTAGGAGGGACAGGGTGGGCCGAGCAGTACTTC. This codes for CASSLGGTGWAEQYF.

The J gene is TRBJ1-1, the V gene TRBV28; 12 bases agree with TRBD1. Trimming at V came to 8 bases and at J to 10 bases, leaving 11 bases not matched to a gene. The CDR3 length is 14 residues. CDR1 and CDR2 from the germline V gene are MDHEN and SYDVKM. CDR3 sequence: CASSPGTGGGVAFF. CDR3 nucleotide sequence: TGTGCCAGCTCCCCCGGGACAGGGGGCGGCGTAGCTTTCTTT.

V and J are TRBV5-5 and TRBJ1-6, with 7 nucleotides matching TRBD1. Germline V CDR1 and CDR2: SGHKS, YYEKEE (reference sequence). The CDR3 spans 15 residues. The trim removed 4 bases at V and 5 bases at J, leaving 6 bases unmatched. In nucleotides, the CDR3 is TGTGCCAGCAGCATGACAGGGAATCATAATTCACCCCTCCACTTT. It is translated as CASSMTGNHNSPLHF.

This chain joins TRBV7-8 and TRBJ1-5; a possible D gene is TRBD1 (5 bases). V shed 1 base and J shed 7 bases, with 17 bases lying between them. CDR1 SGHVS and CDR2 FQNEAQ come from the germline V gene. The CDR3 consists of 16 residues. The CDR3 sequence: CASSLEGRVIAQPQHF. The DNA for the CDR3 is TGTGCCAGCAGCTTAGAGGGCAGGGTAATTGCCCAGCCCCAGCATTTT.

The rearrangement joins TRBV29-1 to TRBJ2-7, with TRBD1 identical over 7 bases. This CDR3 is 14 amino acids long. The germline V gene has CDR1 SQVTM and CDR2 ANQGSEA. V was clipped by 6 bases and J by 2 bases; unmatched bases: 10. The CDR3 DNA sequence: TGCAGCGTATCGGGGCGGCAGGGGGCCTACGAGCAGTACTTC. It is translated as CSVSGRQGAYEQYF.

This clone was picked up a small number of times. The chain is built from TRBV28 and TRBJ2-1, with 12 bases that match TRBD2. Germline V gives CDR1 MDHEN, CDR2 SYDVKM. This CDR3 spans 15 amino acids. J gave up 9 bases and V 1 base, and 4 bases lay outside the gene matches. The CDR3 nucleotides are TGTGCCAGCAGTTTATACGCTAGCGGGGGGGCTGAGCAGTTCTTC. The encoded protein is CASSLYASGGAEQFF.

The gene calls are TRBV2 and TRBJ2-2; a weak D match, TRBD2 (5 bases). Germline V gene sequence: CDR1 SNHLY, CDR2 FYNNEI. The CDR3 has 15 residues. V was shortened by 4 bases and J by 2 bases, with 11 bases between the two germline ends. CDR3 sequence: CASSVVGSNTGELFF. As DNA, the CDR3 is TGTGCCAGCAGTGTAGTGGGGAGCAACACCGGGGAGCTGTTTTTT. The whole variable domain, filled in from reference TRBV2 and TRBJ2-2, reads EPEVTQTPSHQVTQMGQEVILRCVPISNHLYFYWYRQILGQKVEFLVSFYNNEISEKSEIFDDQFSVERPDGSNFTLKIRSTKLEDSAMYFCASSVVGSNTGELFFGEGSRLTVL.

The chain employs TRBV12-3 or TRBV12-4 and TRBJ1-3; unclear D gene. Deletions cut 4 bases from V and 4 bases from J, with 8 bases between. The CDR3 has 13 residues. The CDR3 is CASSSLSGNTIYF. In DNA, the CDR3 is TGTGCCAGCAGTTCCCTTTCCGGAAACACCATATATTTT.

This chain joins TRBV12-3 or TRBV12-4 and TRBJ1-1; D call uncertain. Trimming removed 3 bases at V and 1 base at J, with 3 bases between. The CDR3 contains 12 residues. This chain's CDR3 is CASSFGNTEAFF. CDR3 coding DNA: TGTGCCAGCAGTTTCGGGAACACTGAAGCTTTCTTT.

This sequence joins TRBV5-1 and TRBJ2-3; TRBD2 matches 12 bases. The germline gives CDR1 SGHRS, CDR2 YFSETQ. The CDR3 has 18 amino acids. Trimming took 2 bases from V and 7 from J; bases not matched to a gene: 14. The CDR3 region is CASSFTESSSGGAYTQYF. The CDR3 nucleotides read TGCGCCAGCAGCTTCACCGAATCCTCTAGCGGGGGGGCATATACGCAGTATTTT.

The V gene is TRBV19, the J gene TRBJ1-5, with TRBD1 matching 7 bases. Per germline, CDR1 LNHDA and CDR2 SQIVND (reference sequence). This CDR3 comprises 14 residues. V shed 5 bases and J 5 bases; nucleotides not matched to a gene: 6. As DNA, the CDR3 is TGTGCCAGTAGTGGGCCCAGGGGGGATCAGCCCCAGCATTTT. It yields the protein CASSGPRGDQPQHF. Complete variable domain (other parts from reference TRBV19 and TRBJ1-5): DGGITQSPKYLFRKEGQNVTLSCEQNLNHDAMYWYRQDPGQGLRLIYYSQIVNDFQKGDIAEGYSVSREKKESFPLTVTSAQKNPTAFYLCASSGPRGDQPQHFGDGTRLSIL.

The rearrangement uses TRBV4-3 and TRBJ1-1; 8 bases agree with TRBD1. The junction had 14 bases not matched to a gene; V was cut back by 1 base and J by 1 base. This CDR3 spans 19 amino acids. Germline V gives CDR1 LGHNA, CDR2 YSLEER. This CDR3 reads CASSQVTLQGAGGNTEAFF. The CDR3 nucleotides are TGCGCCAGCAGCCAAGTTACGTTGCAGGGGGCTGGAGGGAACACTGAAGCTTTCTTT.

V is TRBV5-1 and J is TRBJ2-2, with 8 bases identical to TRBD1. Germline V gene sequence: CDR1 SGHRS, CDR2 YFSETQ. The CDR3 is made up of 17 amino acids. With 4 bases clipped from V and 1 base from J, the junction kept 9 bases outside the gene matches. The CDR3 DNA sequence: TGCGCCAGCAGCCCCGGCCTGGGACAGGTGAACACCGGGGAGCTGTTTTTT. Translation: CASSPGLGQVNTGELFF.

The CDR3 region has the DNA TGTGCCAGTAGTACGTATCAGGGGGCAGGTCAGCCCCAGCATTTT. Translated, it gives CASSTYQGAGQPQHF. The chain employs TRBV19 and TRBJ1-5, with 8 bases that match TRBD1. The ends lost 4 bases at V and 6 bases at J; junction bases unmatched: 8. Germline loops: CDR1 LNHDA, CDR2 SQIVND (reference sequence). This CDR3 spans 15 amino acids.

This sequence joins TRBV13 and TRBJ1-6, with a tentative D call TRBD1 (6 bases). The V end was cut by 2 bases, the J end by 8 bases, with 7 bases between. Per the germline V gene, CDR1 is PRHDT and CDR2 is FYEKMQ (reference sequence). CDR3 length: 13 amino acids. The CDR3 sequence: CASSLNRDSPLHF. The CDR3 bases are TGTGCCAGCAGCTTAAACAGGGATTCACCCCTCCACTTT.

This clone appeared once. The V gene is TRBV5-1, the J gene TRBJ1-1; a possible D gene is TRBD1 (5 bases). This CDR3 has 16 residues. CDR1 SGHRS and CDR2 YFSETQ come from the germline V gene. The V end was cut by 0 bases, the J end by 1 base, with 13 bases between. CDR3 sequence: CASSLVQGGKNTEAFF. The CDR3 bases are TGCGCCAGCAGCTTGGTGCAGGGAGGGAAGAACACTGAAGCTTTCTTT.

This chain links TRBV9 with TRBJ1-1; maybe TRBD1 (5 bases). V shed 1 base and J shed 4 bases, with 14 bases lying between them. CDR1 and CDR2 (germline): SGDLS, YYNGEE. This CDR3 has 15 residues. CDR3 sequence (DNA): TGTGCCAGCAGCGTATCGACAGTCTGGGGCACTGAAGCTTTCTTT. Translated, it gives CASSVSTVWGTEAFF. Drawing the rest from reference TRBV9 and TRBJ1-1, the complete variable domain is DSGVTQTPKHLITATGQRVTLRCSPRSGDLSVYWYQQSLDQGLQFLIQYYNGEERAKGNILERFSAQQFPDLHSELNLSSLELGDSALYFCASSVSTVWGTEAFFGQGTRLTVV.

The rearrangement joins TRBV19 to TRBJ1-6; maybe TRBD1 (5 bases). Germline V gene lookup returns CDR1 LNHDA and CDR2 SQIVND (reference sequence). This CDR3 has 14 amino acids. V lost 3 bases and J lost 7, with 10 bases in between. This chain's CDR3 is CASSIRQRNSPLHF. The CDR3 DNA is TGTGCCAGTAGTATCCGACAGAGAAATTCACCCCTCCACTTT.

The gene calls are TRBV3-1 (or the pseudogene TRBV3-2) and TRBJ2-5, with TRBD2 matching 14 bases. Germline-derived CDR1 and CDR2 are LGHDT and YNNKEL (reference sequence). This CDR3 contains 16 residues. After removal of 1 base from V and 6 bases from J, the junction contained 4 bases not matched to a gene. This CDR3 reads CASSQGLAGGPKTQYF. The CDR3 DNA reads as TGTGCCAGCAGCCAAGGACTAGCGGGGGGGCCGAAGACCCAGTACTTC.

The chain joins TRBV28 to TRBJ1-2, with 10 bases identical to TRBD1. The CDR3 contains 14 residues. The ends lost 6 bases at V and 7 bases at J; junction bases unmatched: 8. Per the germline V gene, CDR1 is MDHEN and CDR2 is SYDVKM. CDR3 sequence reads: CASSPPGQGIGYTF. Here the CDR3 DNA reads TGTGCCAGCAGCCCTCCGGGACAGGGGATTGGCTACACCTTC.

The V gene is TRBV2, the J gene TRBJ1-5; D is unclear. Trimming left V 1 base short and J 0 bases short, with 4 bases between. The CDR3 contains 14 residues. Germline V gene lookup returns CDR1 SNHLY and CDR2 FYNNEI. As DNA, the CDR3 is TGTGCCAGCAGTGAAGGGCATAGCAATCAGCCCCAGCATTTT. Translating gives CASSEGHSNQPQHF.

On this clone itself: The same CDR3 is also encoded by other DNA sequences in this sample. This chain joins TRBV28 and TRBJ2-3; 7 bases fit TRBD2. The CDR3 extends over 16 amino acids. V lost 0 bases, J lost 1 base, and 4 bases stayed unmatched. Germline values: CDR1 MDHEN, CDR2 SYDVKM. CDR3 residues: CASSLWASGGTDTQYF. CDR3 DNA: TGTGCCAGCAGTTTATGGGCTAGCGGAGGCACAGATACGCAGTATTTT.

The chain is built from TRBV27 and TRBJ1-3; D is unresolved. This CDR3 region has 14 residues. Between the trimmed V and J ends, which lost 3 bases and 2 bases, there was a span of 8 bases. The germline V gene encodes CDR1 MNHEY and CDR2 SMNVEV (reference sequence). CDR3 DNA sequence: TGTGCCAGCAGTTTCAGAAGTACTGGAAACACCATATATTTT. As protein: CASSFRSTGNTIYF.

In its sample, this clone was seen a few times. This chain uses TRBV28 with TRBJ1-5; a weak D match, TRBD1 (6 bases). The CDR3 spans 16 residues. The ends were cut back, 6 bases at V and 1 base at J, with 16 bases in the middle. Germline CDR1 is MDHEN and CDR2 is SYDVKM. CDR3 nucleotide sequence: TGTGCCAGCAGGGGGATGGGTGGGGGCAGCAATCAGCCCCAGCATTTT. Translating it yields CASRGMGGGSNQPQHF.

J is TRBJ1-2 and V is TRBV11-2; 7 bases fit TRBD1. CDR3 length: 16 amino acids. V shed 5 bases and J 5 bases; nucleotides not matched to a gene: 14. Germline CDR1 reads SGHAT; CDR2 reads FQNNGV. In DNA, the CDR3 is TGTGCCAGCAGCCTTAGTTTACAGGGGTCTACTTATGGCTACACCTTC. Amino acid sequence: CASSLSLQGSTYGYTF.

The chain joins TRBV14 to TRBJ1-5; D perhaps matches TRBD1 (5 bases). CDR1 SGHDN and CDR2 FVKESK come from the germline V gene. Trimming left V 1 base short and J 0 bases short, with 16 bases between. The CDR3 consists of 18 residues. The CDR3 loop reads CASSQVTRAGYSNQPQHF. The CDR3 region has the DNA TGTGCCAGCAGCCAAGTTACCAGGGCGGGATATAGCAATCAGCCCCAGCATTTT. The whole variable domain, remainder taken from reference TRBV14 and TRBJ1-5, is EAGVTQFPSHSVIEKGQTVTLRCDPISGHDNLYWYRRVMGKEIKFLLHFVKESKQDESGMPNNRFLAERTGGTYSTLKVQPAELEDSGVYFCASSQVTRAGYSNQPQHFGDGTRLSIL.

The gene calls are TRBV4-3 and TRBJ2-2; D is unclear. The CDR3 extends over 16 amino acids. Per the germline V gene, CDR1 is LGHNA and CDR2 is YSLEER. Trimming left V 0 bases short and J 1 base short, with 9 bases between. CDR3 in DNA: TGCGCCAGCAGCCAAGAGGGCCCAGGGAACACCGGGGAGCTGTTTTTT. Amino acid sequence: CASSQEGPGNTGELFF.

This chain connects TRBV4-1 to TRBJ2-3; the match to TRBD1 covers 12 bases. The V gene end was trimmed by 0 bases and the J gene end by 4 bases; junction bases not matched to a gene: 5. Germline V gene sequence: CDR1 MGHRA, CDR2 YSYEKL. CDR3 size: 17 residues. CDR3 DNA: TGCGCCAGCAGCCAAGACCCGGGACAGGGGGCCCCAGATACGCAGTATTTT. This encodes CASSQDPGQGAPDTQYF.